This T cell receptor (beta chain) was identified in a study of CD8 T cells in ankylosing spondylitis. V gave up 0 bases and J gave up 3 bases, with 10 bases separating them. The CDR3 runs 15 residues. From germline, CDR1 is LGHDT and CDR2 YNNKEL (reference sequence). This clonotype has ten or more counts. What it binds is unknown. Study results and limitations: The authors reported significant enrichment of disease-linked clones in matched ankylosing spondylitis synovial fluid. There was a TCR beta motif, made of 7 or 8 highly homologous variants, that appeared characteristic of ankylosing spondylitis blood.

One entry per CDR3 protein results from TCRdb running MiXCR on the 5' RACE reads. The repertoire has under 250,000 distinct CDR3 sequences, around 25% of them found once; the top ten carry 6.6%. This clonotype originated in a male donor with ankylosing spondylitis or in good health (not recorded which). Sample: blood, either unsorted or a sorted T cell fraction (not recorded which). This rearrangement joins TRBV3-1 to TRBJ2-3; D is possibly TRBD1 (5 bases). The chain's CDR3 is CASSQDRHRTDTQYF. For the CDR3, the DNA is TGTGCCAGCAGCCAAGATCGGCACAGGACAGATACGCAGTATTTT.